Below are 32 T cell receptor beta chains sequenced from a single sample in a study of human T cells and chemical hapten exposure. TCRdb called the RACE reads again in MiXCR, with one record for every CDR3 protein. The sample lists some 60,000 distinct CDR3 sequences; around 11% were seen once. The time point was: pre-sensitization, week 0. Noted treatment: therapeutic diphenylcyclopropenone sensitization with weekly scalp DPC. The sample consisted of whole blood, taken in connection with sensitization to the hapten diphenylcyclopropenone (DPC). These receptors came from a woman between 40 and 55 years old with alopecia areata. Some clones in this sample may be carry-over from other donors' samples.

This clonotype was observed many times. CDR3 sequence (DNA): TGTGCCAGCAGTCGTAGCGGGGGCTCCTACAATGAGCAGTTCTTC. The encoded protein is CASSRSGGSYNEQFF. The chain links TRBV7-9 to TRBJ2-1; 9 bases are shared with TRBD2. CDR3 size: 15 residues. CDR1 is SEHNR, CDR2 FQNEAQ, per germline (reference sequence). With 6 bases clipped from V and 0 bases from J, the junction kept 3 bases outside the gene matches.

The rearrangement uses TRBV28 and TRBJ2-1; 14 nucleotides line up with TRBD2. This CDR3 is 15 amino acids long. Germline V lookup: CDR1 MDHEN, CDR2 SYDVKM. The ends lost 5 bases at V and 9 bases at J; junction bases unmatched: 6. The DNA of the CDR3 is TGTGCCAGCAGTCCGACTAGCGGGAGGGCCGTTGAGCAGTTCTTC. Protein sequence: CASSPTSGRAVEQFF.

In regard to this clonotype: Sequence at one end of the junction differs from germline and may be a read error. The rearrangement joins TRBV7-7 to TRBJ2-5; no firm D call. Germline values: CDR1 SSHAT, CDR2 FNYEAQ (reference sequence). The CDR3 is 13 amino acids. The CDR3 here is CASSLEDQETQYF. CDR3 coding DNA: TGTGCTAGCAGCTTAGAGGACCAAGAGACCCAGTACTTC.

This chain uses TRBV5-6 with TRBJ2-3, with 7 bases identical to TRBD2. The CDR3 totals 17 residues. J gave up 4 bases and V 2 bases, and 13 bases lay outside the gene matches. Germline V gene lookup returns CDR1 SGHDT and CDR2 YYEEEE. The CDR3 loop reads CASSFYGGASGSDTQYF. CDR3 nucleotide sequence: TGTGCCAGCAGCTTTTACGGCGGGGCTAGCGGTTCAGATACGCAGTATTTT.

This clonotype has at least ten counts. The chain carries TRBV28 and TRBJ2-7; D call uncertain. With 5 bases removed from V and 0 bases from J, the gap between germline ends came to 8 bases. CDR1 is MDHEN and CDR2 is SYDVKM in the germline V gene. CDR3 length equals 13 residues. The CDR3 region is CASSISDSYEQYF. For the CDR3, the DNA is TGTGCCAGCAGTATATCCGACTCCTACGAGCAGTACTTC. The complete variable domain, with remaining parts taken from reference TRBV28 and TRBJ2-7, reads DVKVTQSSRYLVKRTGEKVFLECVQDMDHENMFWYRQDPGLGLRLIYFSYDVKMKEKGDIPEGYSVSREKKERFSLILESASTNQTSMYLCASSISDSYEQYFGPGTRLTVT.

V usage is TRBV6-6 and J usage is TRBJ2-1; 10 bases are a match to TRBD1. Germline V lookup: CDR1 MNHNY, CDR2 SVGAGI (reference sequence). This CDR3 has 12 residues. The CDR3 spells CATGQGRNEQFF. The CDR3, as DNA: TGTGCTACGGGACAGGGGAGGAATGAGCAGTTCTTC.

The chain carries TRBV29-1 and TRBJ1-1; D not resolved. CDR3 length: 12 amino acids. Looked up from germline, CDR1 is SQVTM and CDR2 is ANQGSEA. The ends were cut back, 4 bases at V and 1 base at J, with 7 bases in the middle. CDR3 DNA: TGCAGCGTTGGGGAAGGGAACACTGAAGCTTTCTTT. Amino acids: CSVGEGNTEAFF.

This clonotype was counted ten times or more. The rearrangement links TRBV30 to TRBJ1-1; D is perhaps TRBD1 (5 bases). The CDR3 length is 13 residues. Germline V gene lookup returns CDR1 GTSNPN and CDR2 SVGIG (reference sequence). Trimming stripped 4 bases from V and 1 base from J, with 10 bases between. The CDR3: CAWTGTPNTEAFF. The CDR3 bases are TGTGCCTGGACAGGGACCCCGAACACTGAAGCTTTCTTT.

With respect to this clonotype: This may be a read error, as it is one base from a much larger clone. The chain is built from TRBV7-2 and TRBJ2-3; 7 bases are shared with TRBD2. With V trimmed by 4 bases and J by 2 bases, 9 bases remained unmatched. Looked up from germline, CDR1 is SGHTA and CDR2 is FQGNSA. The CDR3 has 16 residues. The CDR3 DNA reads as TGTGCCAGCAGCTCCGGACTAGTGGGGTCCACAGATACGCAGTATTTT. Protein product: CASSSGLVGSTDTQYF.

This clonotype was detected many times. J is TRBJ2-2 and V is TRBV11-2; 8 bases are a match to TRBD1. CDR1 is SGHAT and CDR2 is FQNNGV in the germline V gene. Trimming at V came to 0 bases and at J to 5 bases, leaving 5 bases not matched to a gene. The CDR3 is made up of 16 amino acids. The CDR3 spells CASSLEAGGSTGELFF. CDR3 DNA: TGTGCCAGCAGCTTAGAGGCAGGGGGCTCGACCGGGGAGCTGTTTTTT.

At least ten counts were recorded for this clonotype. CDR3 protein: CAWGDPGLGRAGANVLTF. CDR3 coding DNA: TGTGCCTGGGGGGACCCCGGCCTCGGGAGGGCTGGGGCCAACGTCCTGACTTTC. J is TRBJ2-6 and V is TRBV30, with 8 bases lining up with TRBD2. The junction had 14 bases not matched to a gene; V was cut back by 5 bases and J by 2 bases. This CDR3 has 18 amino acids. Germline V gives CDR1 GTSNPN, CDR2 SVGIG (reference sequence).

This clonotype has at least ten counts. This rearrangement joins TRBV3-1 to TRBJ2-3; 10 bases are shared with TRBD2. V was clipped by 4 bases and J by 3 bases; unmatched bases: 10. Germline values: CDR1 LGHDT, CDR2 YNNKEL (reference sequence). The CDR3 is 17 amino acids. CDR3 sequence reads: CASSRDPGTSATDTQYF. CDR3 DNA sequence: TGTGCCAGCAGCCGAGATCCCGGGACTAGCGCTACAGATACGCAGTATTTT.

This clonotype has only a few counts. The J gene is TRBJ2-1, the V gene TRBV28, with D hard to call. Trimming stripped 2 bases from V and 6 bases from J, with 11 bases between. Germline loops: CDR1 MDHEN, CDR2 SYDVKM. The CDR3 totals 14 residues. In DNA, the CDR3 is TGTGCCAGCAGTTTAAGTTGGGCTACCAATGAGCAGTTCTTC. It is translated as CASSLSWATNEQFF.

The table lists this clonotype with many counts. CDR3 nucleotide sequence: TGTGCCAGCAGCCGGACCGGGGGCGAGCAGTACTTC. The encoded protein is CASSRTGGEQYF. V and J are TRBV11-3 and TRBJ2-7, with D possibly matching TRBD2 (6 bases). Germline values: CDR1 SGHNT, CDR2 YENEEA. This CDR3 comprises 12 residues. Between the trimmed V and J ends, which lost 5 bases and 6 bases, there was a span of 11 bases.

This clonotype was counted ten times or more. V and J are TRBV6-2 or TRBV6-3 and TRBJ2-1; D might be TRBD1 or TRBD2, each matching 5 bases. V was pared by 6 bases and J by 6 bases, with 15 bases between. The CDR3 length is 14 residues. Germline lookup yields CDR1 MNHEY and CDR2 SVGEGT. CDR3 in amino acids: CASSPRPGPNEQFF. CDR3 coding DNA: TGTGCCAGCAGCCCTCGCCCGGGGCCCAATGAGCAGTTCTTC.

The V call is TRBV12-3 or TRBV12-4, the J call TRBJ1-5; D might be TRBD1 (6 bases). The V gene lost 5 bases and the J gene lost 4 bases, with 9 bases spanning the gap. The CDR3 extends over 13 amino acids. The CDR3 spells CASSQQGNQPQHF. CDR3 DNA: TGTGCCAGCAGTCAACAGGGTAATCAGCCCCAGCATTTT.

This clonotype was observed many times. Germline and junction disagree at one end, which may indicate a read error. V gene TRBV6-5 combines with J gene TRBJ1-1; tentatively, D is TRBD1 (5 bases). Germline loops: CDR1 MNHEY, CDR2 SVGAGI. This CDR3 contains 15 residues. Here the CDR3 DNA reads TGTGCCAGCACCAACCCCTGGGGGGTGAACACTGAAGTTTTCTTT. It specifies CASTNPWGVNTEVFF.

This clonotype was detected only a few times. The chain joins TRBV27 to TRBJ2-7; tentative D call: TRBD1 (6 bases). This CDR3 contains 14 residues. Germline V gene sequence: CDR1 MNHEY, CDR2 SMNVEV (reference sequence). V lost 4 bases and J lost 0, with 10 bases in between. DNA for the CDR3: TGTGCCAGCAGTTATCACAGGGCCTCCTACGAGCAGTACTTC. Amino acids: CASSYHRASYEQYF.

This clonotype appeared many times. The chain is built from TRBV27 and TRBJ2-5; 8 nucleotides match TRBD1. Germline V gene data show CDR1 as MNHEY and CDR2 as SMNVEV (reference sequence). V lost 6 bases to trimming and J lost 3 bases; unmatched junction nucleotides: 9. The CDR3 is 15 amino acids. CDR3 DNA sequence: TGTGCCAGCAGGAGAGCAGGGGGCGAAAAAGAGACCCAGTACTTC. Its protein is CASRRAGGEKETQYF.

V gene TRBV27 combines with J gene TRBJ2-7; 7 bases are a match to TRBD2. CDR3 length: 14 amino acids. Trimming cost V 4 bases and J 2 bases; bases outside gene matches: 5. The germline gives CDR1 MNHEY, CDR2 SMNVEV (reference sequence). CDR3 bases: TGTGCCAGCAGTTGGGCTAGCGGAGCCTACGAGCAGTACTTC. It is translated as CASSWASGAYEQYF.

The chain links TRBV5-1 to TRBJ1-5; no clear D gene. V was trimmed by 4 bases and J by 0 bases, leaving 5 bases between them. The CDR3 runs to 13 residues. Looked up from germline, CDR1 is SGHRS and CDR2 is YFSETQ. The CDR3 sequence: CASSGDSNQPQHF. CDR3 nucleotide sequence: TGCGCCAGCAGCGGGGATAGCAATCAGCCCCAGCATTTT. The full variable domain, its missing parts supplied by reference TRBV5-1 and TRBJ1-5, is KAGVTQTPRYLIKTRGQQVTLSCSPISGHRSVSWYQQTPGQGLQFLFEYFSETQRNKGNFPGRFSGRQFSNSRSEMNVSTLELGDSALYLCASSGDSNQPQHFGDGTRLSIL.

This clonotype was found many times. This chain uses TRBV11-2 with TRBJ2-1; D might be TRBD1 or TRBD2, each matching 6 bases. The V end lost 4 bases, the J end lost 3 bases, and 22 bases lay between the germline ends. Germline V gene lookup returns CDR1 SGHAT and CDR2 FQNNGV. The CDR3 runs 18 residues. The CDR3 reads CASSSSRRGKSFYNEQFF. The CDR3 DNA is TGTGCCAGCAGCTCATCCCGGAGGGGGAAATCTTTCTACAATGAGCAGTTCTTC. The variable domain in full, with the rest retrieved from reference TRBV11-2 and TRBJ2-1, is EAGVAQSPRYKIIEKRQSVAFWCNPISGHATLYWYQQILGQGPKLLIQFQNNGVVDDSQLPKDRFSAERLKGVDSTLKIQPAKLEDSAVYLCASSSSRRGKSFYNEQFFGPGTRLTVL.

This clonotype was observed a few times. J is TRBJ2-5 and V is TRBV12-3 or TRBV12-4; D unclear. The V end lost 2 bases, the J end lost 2 bases, and 6 bases lay between the germline ends. The CDR3 runs to 13 residues. In DNA form, the CDR3 reads TGTGCCAGCAGTTTAAACCAACAAGAGACCCAGTACTTC. It yields the protein CASSLNQQETQYF.

This rearrangement joins TRBV28 to TRBJ2-7, with TRBD2 matching 7 bases. Germline assignment: CDR1 MDHEN and CDR2 SYDVKM. This CDR3 spans 12 amino acids. V lost 7 bases and J lost 5; bases outside the gene matches: 5. CDR3 residues: CASTAGRDEQYF. CDR3 nucleotide sequence: TGTGCCAGCACGGCAGGGAGGGACGAGCAGTACTTC.

In its sample, this clonotype was seen a few times. The J gene is TRBJ1-3, the V gene TRBV5-1; D unclear. The CDR3 consists of 14 residues. The V end lost 3 bases, the J end lost 2 bases, and 9 bases lay between the germline ends. Germline V gene data show CDR1 as SGHRS and CDR2 as YFSETQ. CDR3 residues: CASSSSGAGNTIYF. CDR3 DNA sequence: TGCGCCAGCAGCTCTTCGGGAGCTGGAAACACCATATATTTT.

This clonotype was seen many times. This chain connects TRBV5-6 to TRBJ1-2; 8 bases agree with TRBD1. In germline, CDR1 is SGHDT, CDR2 YYEEEE. V lost 0 bases and J lost 2; bases outside the gene matches: 6. The CDR3 spans 16 residues. This CDR3 reads CASSLVDRAGNYGYTF. The CDR3, as DNA: TGTGCCAGCAGCTTGGTGGACAGGGCCGGAAACTATGGCTACACCTTC. Full variable domain (missing parts from reference TRBV5-6 and TRBJ1-2): DAGVTQSPTHLIKTRGQQVTLRCSPKSGHDTVSWYQQALGQGPQFIFQYYEEEERQRGNFPDRFSGHQFPNYSSELNVNALLLGDSALYLCASSLVDRAGNYGYTFGSGTRLTVV.

This clonotype was observed at least ten times. The V call is TRBV18, the J call TRBJ1-1, with D possibly matching TRBD1 (5 bases). Germline CDR1 KGHSH, CDR2 LQKENI. This CDR3 spans 16 amino acids. V lost 3 bases and J lost 0, with 14 bases in between. CDR3 in amino acids: CASSPRQTSMNTEAFF. The CDR3 nucleotides are TGTGCCAGCTCACCTAGACAGACTTCAATGAACACTGAAGCTTTCTTT. Full variable domain (missing parts from reference TRBV18 and TRBJ1-1): NAGVMQNPRHLVRRRGQEARLRCSPMKGHSHVYWYRQLPEEGLKFMVYLQKENIIDESGMPKERFSAEFPKEGPSILRIQQVVRGDSAAYFCASSPRQTSMNTEAFFGQGTRLTVV.

This sequence joins TRBV18 and TRBJ1-6, with D uncertain. This CDR3 region has 16 residues. Germline assignment: CDR1 KGHSH and CDR2 LQKENI. Trimming took off 6 bases at V and 0 bases at J, with 12 bases between the two ends. CDR3 protein: CASSPDPGSYNSPLHF. CDR3 sequence (DNA): TGTGCCAGCTCGCCTGACCCGGGCTCCTATAATTCACCCCTCCACTTT.

This clonotype was counted many times. The V gene is TRBV2, the J gene TRBJ1-4; D may be TRBD1 (6 bases). Germline V CDR1 and CDR2: SNHLY, FYNNEI. Trimming left V 6 bases short and J 6 bases short, with 20 bases between. This CDR3 contains 16 residues. Here the CDR3 DNA reads TGTGCCAGCAGGCCTCGAACAGGGTCTGTATATGAAAAACTGTTTTTT. Its translation: CASRPRTGSVYEKLFF.

The CDR3 sequence: CASSRPTGLSTGELFF. Here the CDR3 DNA reads TGTGCCAGCAGCCGACCGACAGGGCTGAGCACCGGGGAGCTGTTTTTT. The gene calls are TRBV5-6 and TRBJ2-2, with 7 positions matching TRBD1. This CDR3 has 16 amino acids. After removal of 4 bases from V and 4 bases from J, the junction contained 10 bases not matched to a gene. The germline gives CDR1 SGHDT, CDR2 YYEEEE. The full variable domain, its missing parts supplied by reference TRBV5-6 and TRBJ2-2, is DAGVTQSPTHLIKTRGQQVTLRCSPKSGHDTVSWYQQALGQGPQFIFQYYEEEERQRGNFPDRFSGHQFPNYSSELNVNALLLGDSALYLCASSRPTGLSTGELFFGEGSRLTVL.

This clonotype was seen a few times. V is TRBV7-8 and J is TRBJ2-5; 8 positions match TRBD1. J gave up 7 bases and V 7 bases, and 14 bases lay outside the gene matches. The CDR3 has 15 residues. The V gene's germline CDR1 is SGHVS and CDR2 FQNEAQ. The CDR3 loop reads CASTTGTGSGLTQYF. CDR3 coding DNA: TGTGCCAGCACCACCGGGACAGGTAGTGGATTGACCCAGTACTTC.

This clonotype was seen only a few times. The CDR3 does not close with the conserved phenylalanine or tryptophan, likely indicating a read error. No DNA is shown, since the ends of the CDR3 on it are uncertain; the CDR3 is the one TCRdb lists. The J gene is TRBJ2-3, the V gene TRBV10-1; the D call of TRBD1 is as the table states it, not checked on the DNA. Germline V lookup: CDR1 WNHNN, CDR2 SYGVQD (reference sequence). The CDR3 is 12 amino acids long, termini counted. The CDR3 reads CASSEASGTVDK.